This T cell receptor beta chain is drawn from a study of blood T cell repertoires in COVID-19. Study at large: Researchers got acute and convalescent COVID-19 samples from the United States, Italy and Spain. PBMCs, B-cell-depleted T cells, or T cells were the source of the cDNA or gDNA that made up the material.

Germline assignment: CDR1 SQVTM and CDR2 ANQGSEA. With V trimmed by 4 bases and J by 2 bases, 0 bases remained unmatched. The CDR3 covers 12 residues. As processed by the authors: For nucleated cells, counts were estimated from reference gene primer amplification. Some clones are missing from TCRdb's copy, which holds only in-frame ones; the method was immunoSEQ multiplex PCR. From that table come the V and J calls and clone size; the DNA was used to work out D and trimming. Of around 130,000 clones in the sample, approximately 87% were seen once. This receptor was obtained from a man aged 65 to 85 with active COVID-19. The sample was peripheral blood. The chain recombines TRBV29-1 with TRBJ2-7; TRBD2 matches 9 bases. This CDR3 is CSVGLAAYEQYF. CDR3 nucleotides: TGCAGCGTTGGACTAGCGGCCTACGAGCAGTACTTC.